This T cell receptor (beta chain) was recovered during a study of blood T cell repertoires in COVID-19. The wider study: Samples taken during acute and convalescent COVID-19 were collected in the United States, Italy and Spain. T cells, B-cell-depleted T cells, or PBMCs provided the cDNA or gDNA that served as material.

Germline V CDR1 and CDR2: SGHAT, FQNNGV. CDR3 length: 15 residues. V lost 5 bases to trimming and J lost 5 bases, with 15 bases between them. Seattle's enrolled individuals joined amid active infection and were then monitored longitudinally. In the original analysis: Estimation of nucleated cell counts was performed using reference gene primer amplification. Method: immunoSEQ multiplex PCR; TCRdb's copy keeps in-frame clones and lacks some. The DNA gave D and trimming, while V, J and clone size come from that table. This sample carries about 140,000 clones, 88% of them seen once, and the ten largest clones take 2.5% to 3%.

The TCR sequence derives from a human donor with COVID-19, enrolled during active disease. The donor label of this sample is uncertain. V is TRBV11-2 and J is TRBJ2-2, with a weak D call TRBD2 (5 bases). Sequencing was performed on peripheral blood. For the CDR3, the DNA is TGTGCCAGCAGCCTAACGGGGTTCCCAACCGGGGAGCTGTTTTTT. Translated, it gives CASSLTGFPTGELFF.